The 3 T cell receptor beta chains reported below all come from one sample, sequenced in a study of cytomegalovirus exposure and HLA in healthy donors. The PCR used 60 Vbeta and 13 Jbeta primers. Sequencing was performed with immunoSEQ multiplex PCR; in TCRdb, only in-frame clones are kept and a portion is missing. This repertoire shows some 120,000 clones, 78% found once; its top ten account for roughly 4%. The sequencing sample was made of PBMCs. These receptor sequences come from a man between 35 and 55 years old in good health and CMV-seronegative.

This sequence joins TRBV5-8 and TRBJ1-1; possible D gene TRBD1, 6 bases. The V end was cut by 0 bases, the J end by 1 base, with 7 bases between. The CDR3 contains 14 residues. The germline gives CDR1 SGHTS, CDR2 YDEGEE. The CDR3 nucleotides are TGTGCCAGCAGCTTGGTCAGGGGGAACACTGAAGCTTTCTTT. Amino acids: CASSLVRGNTEAFF.

DNA of the CDR3: TGTGCCAGCAGTTTTGTAGCGGGGGTGGATGAGCAGTTCTTC. Translated, it gives CASSFVAGVDEQFF. The gene calls are TRBV28 and TRBJ2-1; 9 nucleotides agree with TRBD2. There are 14 residues in the CDR3. Trimming removed 3 bases from V and 8 bases from J; junction bases left unmatched: 5. Germline V lookup: CDR1 MDHEN, CDR2 SYDVKM.

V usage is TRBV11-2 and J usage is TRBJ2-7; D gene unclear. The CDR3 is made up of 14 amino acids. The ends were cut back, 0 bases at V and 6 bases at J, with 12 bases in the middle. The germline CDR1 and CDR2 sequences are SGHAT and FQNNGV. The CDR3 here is CASSLDRATSEQYF. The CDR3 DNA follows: TGTGCCAGCAGCTTAGATCGAGCGACCAGCGAGCAGTACTTC. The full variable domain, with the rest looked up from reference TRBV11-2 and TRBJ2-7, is EAGVAQSPRYKIIEKRQSVAFWCNPISGHATLYWYQQILGQGPKLLIQFQNNGVVDDSQLPKDRFSAERLKGVDSTLKIQPAKLEDSAVYLCASSLDRATSEQYFGPGTRLTVT.